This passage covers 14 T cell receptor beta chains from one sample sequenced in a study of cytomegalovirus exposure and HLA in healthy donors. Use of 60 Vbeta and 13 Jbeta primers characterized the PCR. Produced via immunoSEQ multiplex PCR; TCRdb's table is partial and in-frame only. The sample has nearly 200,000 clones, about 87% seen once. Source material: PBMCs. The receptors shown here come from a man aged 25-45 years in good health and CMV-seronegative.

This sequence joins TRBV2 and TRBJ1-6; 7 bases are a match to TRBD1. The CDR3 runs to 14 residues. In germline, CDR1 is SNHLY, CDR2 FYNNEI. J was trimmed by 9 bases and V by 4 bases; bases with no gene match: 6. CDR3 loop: CASSGQGQISPLHF. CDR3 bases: TGTGCCAGCAGTGGACAGGGCCAAATTTCACCCCTCCACTTT.

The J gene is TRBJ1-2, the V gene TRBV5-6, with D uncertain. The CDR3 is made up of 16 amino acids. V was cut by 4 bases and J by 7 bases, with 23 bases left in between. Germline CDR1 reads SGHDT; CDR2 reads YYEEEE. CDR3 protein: CASSPNSGRSGSGYTF. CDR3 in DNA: TGTGCCAGCAGCCCCAACAGCGGTCGGTCGGGGAGTGGCTACACCTTC.

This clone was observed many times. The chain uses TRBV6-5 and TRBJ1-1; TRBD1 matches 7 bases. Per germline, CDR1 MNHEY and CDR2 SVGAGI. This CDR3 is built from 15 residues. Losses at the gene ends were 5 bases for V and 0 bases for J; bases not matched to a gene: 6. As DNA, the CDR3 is TGTGCCAGCAGTCCCACAGGGGTCATGAACACTGAAGCTTTCTTT. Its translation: CASSPTGVMNTEAFF.

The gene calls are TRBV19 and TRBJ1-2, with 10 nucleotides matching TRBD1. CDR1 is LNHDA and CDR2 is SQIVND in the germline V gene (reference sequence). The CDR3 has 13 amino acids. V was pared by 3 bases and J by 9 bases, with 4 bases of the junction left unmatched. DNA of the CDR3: TGTGCCAGTAGTATTGCGACAGGGGGCAGCTACACCTTC. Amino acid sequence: CASSIATGGSYTF.

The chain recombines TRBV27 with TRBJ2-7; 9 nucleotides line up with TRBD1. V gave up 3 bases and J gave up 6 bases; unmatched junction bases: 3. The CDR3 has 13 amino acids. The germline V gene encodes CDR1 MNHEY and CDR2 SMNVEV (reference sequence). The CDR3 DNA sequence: TGTGCCAGCAGTTTGGGGACAGGGCTCGAGCAGTACTTC. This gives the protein CASSLGTGLEQYF.

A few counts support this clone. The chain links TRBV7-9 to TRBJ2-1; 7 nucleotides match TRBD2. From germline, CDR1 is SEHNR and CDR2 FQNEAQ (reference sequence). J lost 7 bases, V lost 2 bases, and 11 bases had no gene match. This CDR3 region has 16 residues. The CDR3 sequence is CASSLLEPGLRNEQFF. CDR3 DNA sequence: TGTGCCAGCAGCTTACTAGAACCGGGACTACGAAATGAGCAGTTCTTC.

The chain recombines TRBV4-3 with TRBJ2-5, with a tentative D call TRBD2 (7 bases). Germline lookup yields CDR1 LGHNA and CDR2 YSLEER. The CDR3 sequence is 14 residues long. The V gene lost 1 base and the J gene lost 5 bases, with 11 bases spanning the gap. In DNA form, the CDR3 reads TGCGCCAGCAGCCAAGGGGAGGGGGGCGAGACCCAGTACTTC. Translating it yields CASSQGEGGETQYF.

In DNA form, the CDR3 reads TGTGCCAGCAGTCCTCCCGGGACAGGGTTTTACACCGGGGAGCTGTTTTTT. It specifies CASSPPGTGFYTGELFF. V and J are TRBV27 and TRBJ2-2; 9 bases are shared with TRBD1. J lost 3 bases, V lost 5 bases, and 10 bases had no gene match. Germline V gene sequence: CDR1 MNHEY, CDR2 SMNVEV (reference sequence). The CDR3 extends over 17 amino acids.

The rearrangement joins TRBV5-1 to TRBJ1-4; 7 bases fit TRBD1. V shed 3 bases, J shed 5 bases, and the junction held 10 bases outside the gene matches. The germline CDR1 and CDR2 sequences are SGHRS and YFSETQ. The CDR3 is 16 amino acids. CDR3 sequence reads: CASSSVPTGLNEKLFF. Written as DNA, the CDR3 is TGCGCCAGCAGCTCAGTGCCGACAGGGTTGAATGAAAAACTGTTTTTT. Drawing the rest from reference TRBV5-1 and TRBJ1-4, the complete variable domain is KAGVTQTPRYLIKTRGQQVTLSCSPISGHRSVSWYQQTPGQGLQFLFEYFSETQRNKGNFPGRFSGRQFSNSRSEMNVSTLELGDSALYLCASSSVPTGLNEKLFFGSGTQLSVL.

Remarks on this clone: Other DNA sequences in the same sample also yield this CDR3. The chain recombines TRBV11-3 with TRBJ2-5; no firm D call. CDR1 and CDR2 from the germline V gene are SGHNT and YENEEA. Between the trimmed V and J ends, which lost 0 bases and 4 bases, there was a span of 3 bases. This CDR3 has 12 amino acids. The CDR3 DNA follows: TGTGCCAGCAGCTTAGATCGAGAGACCCAGTACTTC. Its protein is CASSLDRETQYF. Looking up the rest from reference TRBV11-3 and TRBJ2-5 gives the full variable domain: EAGVVQSPRYKIIEKKQPVAFWCNPISGHNTLYWYLQNLGQGPELLIRYENEEAVDDSQLPKDRFSAERLKGVDSTLKIQPAELGDSAVYLCASSLDRETQYFGPGTRLLVL.

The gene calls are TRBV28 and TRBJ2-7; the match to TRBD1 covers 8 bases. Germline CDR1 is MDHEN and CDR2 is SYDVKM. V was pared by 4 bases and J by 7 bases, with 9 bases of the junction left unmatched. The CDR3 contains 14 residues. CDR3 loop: CASSSHGQGYEQYF. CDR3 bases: TGTGCCAGCAGTTCCCACGGACAGGGTTATGAGCAGTACTTC.

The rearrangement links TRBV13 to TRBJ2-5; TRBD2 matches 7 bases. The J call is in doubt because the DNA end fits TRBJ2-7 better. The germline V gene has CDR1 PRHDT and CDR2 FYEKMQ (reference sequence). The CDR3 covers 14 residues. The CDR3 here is CASAPRTRAYEQYF. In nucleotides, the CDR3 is TGTGCCAGCGCCCCCCGGACTAGAGCCTACGAGCAGTACTTC.

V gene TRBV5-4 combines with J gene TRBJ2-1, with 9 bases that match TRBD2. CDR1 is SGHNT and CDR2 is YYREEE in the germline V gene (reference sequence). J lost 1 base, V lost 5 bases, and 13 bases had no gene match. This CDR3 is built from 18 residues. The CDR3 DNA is TGTGCCAGCAGTTGGTGGGTAGCGGGGGTAGTATCCTACAATGAGCAGTTCTTC. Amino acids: CASSWWVAGVVSYNEQFF.

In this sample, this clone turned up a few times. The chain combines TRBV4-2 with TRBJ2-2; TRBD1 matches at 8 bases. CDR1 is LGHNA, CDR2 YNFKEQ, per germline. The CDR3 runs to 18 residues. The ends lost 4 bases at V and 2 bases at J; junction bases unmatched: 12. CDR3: CASSLSQAGTGNTGELFF. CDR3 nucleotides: TGTGCCAGCAGCCTATCACAAGCCGGGACAGGTAACACCGGGGAGCTGTTTTTT.